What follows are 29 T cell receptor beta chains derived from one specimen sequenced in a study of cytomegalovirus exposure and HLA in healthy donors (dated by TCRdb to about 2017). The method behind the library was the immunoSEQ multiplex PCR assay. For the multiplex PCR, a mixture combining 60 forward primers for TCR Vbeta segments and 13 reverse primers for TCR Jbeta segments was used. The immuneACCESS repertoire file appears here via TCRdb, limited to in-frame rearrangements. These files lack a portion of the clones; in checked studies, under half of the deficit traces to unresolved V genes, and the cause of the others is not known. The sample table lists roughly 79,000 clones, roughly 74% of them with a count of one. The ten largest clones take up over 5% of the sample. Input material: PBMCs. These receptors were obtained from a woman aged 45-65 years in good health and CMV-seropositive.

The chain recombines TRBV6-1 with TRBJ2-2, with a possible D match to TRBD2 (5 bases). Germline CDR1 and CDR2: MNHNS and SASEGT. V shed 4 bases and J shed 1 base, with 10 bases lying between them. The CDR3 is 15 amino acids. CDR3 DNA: TGTGCCAGCAGTGTCTGGACTCAGAACACCGGGGAGCTGTTTTTT. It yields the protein CASSVWTQNTGELFF.

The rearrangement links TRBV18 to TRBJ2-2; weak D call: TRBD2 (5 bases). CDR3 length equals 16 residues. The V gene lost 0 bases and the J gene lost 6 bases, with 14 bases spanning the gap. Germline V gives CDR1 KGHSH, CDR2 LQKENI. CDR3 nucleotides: TGTGCCAGCTCACCACCAAGGGCCCTAGCTGCCGGGGAGCTGTTTTTT. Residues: CASSPPRALAAGELFF.

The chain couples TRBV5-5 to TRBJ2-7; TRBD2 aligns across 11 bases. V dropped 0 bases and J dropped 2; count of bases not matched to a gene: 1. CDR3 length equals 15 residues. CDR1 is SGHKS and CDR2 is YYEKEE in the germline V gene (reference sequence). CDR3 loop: CASSLVTSGAYEQYF. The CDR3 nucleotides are TGTGCCAGCAGCTTGGTGACTAGCGGGGCCTACGAGCAGTACTTC.

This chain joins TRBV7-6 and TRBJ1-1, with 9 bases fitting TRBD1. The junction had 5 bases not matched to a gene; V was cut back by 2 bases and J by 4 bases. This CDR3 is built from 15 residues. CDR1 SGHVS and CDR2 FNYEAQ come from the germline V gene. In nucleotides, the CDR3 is TGTGCCAGCAGCTTATTTACAGGGGGCTCCACTGAAGCTTTCTTT. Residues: CASSLFTGGSTEAFF.

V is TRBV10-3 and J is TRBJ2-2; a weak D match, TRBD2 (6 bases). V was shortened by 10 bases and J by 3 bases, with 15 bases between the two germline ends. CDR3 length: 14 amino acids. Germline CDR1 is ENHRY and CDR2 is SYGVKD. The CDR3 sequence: CATNLKRDTGELFF. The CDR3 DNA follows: TGTGCCACCAATCTCAAGCGGGACACCGGGGAGCTGTTTTTT.

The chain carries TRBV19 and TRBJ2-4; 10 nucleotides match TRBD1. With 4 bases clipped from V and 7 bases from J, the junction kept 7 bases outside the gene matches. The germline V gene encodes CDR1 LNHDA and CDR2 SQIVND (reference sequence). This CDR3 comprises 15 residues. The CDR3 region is CASSTTGGATNIQYF. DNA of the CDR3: TGTGCCAGTAGTACGACAGGGGGCGCTACCAACATTCAGTACTTC.

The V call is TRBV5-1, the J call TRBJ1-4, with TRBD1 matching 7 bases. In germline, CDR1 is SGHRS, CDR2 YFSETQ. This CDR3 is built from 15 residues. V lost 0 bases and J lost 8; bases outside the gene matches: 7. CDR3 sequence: CASSLEGAMGEKLFF. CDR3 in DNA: TGCGCCAGCAGCTTGGAGGGGGCGATGGGGGAAAAACTGTTTTTT.

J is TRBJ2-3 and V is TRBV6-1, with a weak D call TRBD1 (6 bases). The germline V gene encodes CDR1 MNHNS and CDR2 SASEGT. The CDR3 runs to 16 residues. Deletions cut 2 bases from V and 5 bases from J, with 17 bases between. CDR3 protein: CASSEPRGRGRDTQYF. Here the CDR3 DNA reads TGTGCCAGCAGTGAACCCAGAGGCAGGGGAAGAGATACGCAGTATTTT.

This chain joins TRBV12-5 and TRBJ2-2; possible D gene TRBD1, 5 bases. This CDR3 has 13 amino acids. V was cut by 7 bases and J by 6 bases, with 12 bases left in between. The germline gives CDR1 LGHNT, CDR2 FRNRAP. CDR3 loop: CASALTGPGELFF. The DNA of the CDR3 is TGTGCTAGTGCTCTCACAGGTCCCGGGGAGCTGTTTTTT.

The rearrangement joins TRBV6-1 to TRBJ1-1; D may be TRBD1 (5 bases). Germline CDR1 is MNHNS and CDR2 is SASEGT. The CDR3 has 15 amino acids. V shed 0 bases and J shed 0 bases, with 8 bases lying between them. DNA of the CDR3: TGTGCCAGCAGTGAAGCACGGGGGATGAACACTGAAGCTTTCTTT. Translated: CASSEARGMNTEAFF.

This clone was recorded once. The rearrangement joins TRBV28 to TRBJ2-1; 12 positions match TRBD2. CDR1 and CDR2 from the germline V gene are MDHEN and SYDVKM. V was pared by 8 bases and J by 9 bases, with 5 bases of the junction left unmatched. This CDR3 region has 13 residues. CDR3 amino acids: CASRLAGVGEQFF. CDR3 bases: TGTGCCAGCCGACTAGCGGGAGTAGGTGAGCAGTTCTTC. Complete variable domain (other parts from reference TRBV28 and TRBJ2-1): DVKVTQSSRYLVKRTGEKVFLECVQDMDHENMFWYRQDPGLGLRLIYFSYDVKMKEKGDIPEGYSVSREKKERFSLILESASTNQTSMYLCASRLAGVGEQFFGPGTRLTVL.

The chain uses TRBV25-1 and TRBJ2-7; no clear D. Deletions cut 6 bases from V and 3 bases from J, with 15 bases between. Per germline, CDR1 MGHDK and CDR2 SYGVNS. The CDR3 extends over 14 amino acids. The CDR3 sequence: CASRLRELYYEQYF. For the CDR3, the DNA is TGTGCCAGCAGGTTACGAGAGTTGTACTACGAGCAGTACTTC.

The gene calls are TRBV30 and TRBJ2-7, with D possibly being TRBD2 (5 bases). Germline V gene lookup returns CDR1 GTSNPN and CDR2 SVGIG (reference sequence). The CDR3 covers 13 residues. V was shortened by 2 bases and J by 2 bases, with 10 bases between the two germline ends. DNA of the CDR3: TGTGCCTGGAGTCCCGGGATCCCCTACGAGCAGTACTTC. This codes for CAWSPGIPYEQYF.

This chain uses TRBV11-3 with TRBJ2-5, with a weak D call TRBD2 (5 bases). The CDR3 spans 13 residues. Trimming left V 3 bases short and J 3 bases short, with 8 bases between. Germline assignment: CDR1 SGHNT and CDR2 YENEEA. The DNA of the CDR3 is TGTGCCAGCAGCTTCACTAGGAAAGAGACCCAGTACTTC. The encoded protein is CASSFTRKETQYF. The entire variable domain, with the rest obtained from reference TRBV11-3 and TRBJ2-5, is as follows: EAGVVQSPRYKIIEKKQPVAFWCNPISGHNTLYWYLQNLGQGPELLIRYENEEAVDDSQLPKDRFSAERLKGVDSTLKIQPAELGDSAVYLCASSFTRKETQYFGPGTRLLVL.

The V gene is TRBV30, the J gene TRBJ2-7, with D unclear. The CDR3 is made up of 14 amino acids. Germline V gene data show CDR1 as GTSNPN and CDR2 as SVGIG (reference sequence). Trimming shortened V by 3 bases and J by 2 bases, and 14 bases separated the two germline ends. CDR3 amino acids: CAWRGSDLTYEQYF. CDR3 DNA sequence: TGTGCCTGGAGAGGCAGCGACTTAACCTACGAGCAGTACTTC.

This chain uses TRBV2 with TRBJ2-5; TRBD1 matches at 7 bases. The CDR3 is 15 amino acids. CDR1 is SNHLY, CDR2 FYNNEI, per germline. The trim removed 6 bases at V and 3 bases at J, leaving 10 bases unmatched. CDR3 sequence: CASSLRDSGKETQYF. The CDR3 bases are TGTGCCAGCAGCCTCCGGGACAGCGGAAAAGAGACCCAGTACTTC. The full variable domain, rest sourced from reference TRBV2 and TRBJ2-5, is EPEVTQTPSHQVTQMGQEVILRCVPISNHLYFYWYRQILGQKVEFLVSFYNNEISEKSEIFDDQFSVERPDGSNFTLKIRSTKLEDSAMYFCASSLRDSGKETQYFGPGTRLLVL.

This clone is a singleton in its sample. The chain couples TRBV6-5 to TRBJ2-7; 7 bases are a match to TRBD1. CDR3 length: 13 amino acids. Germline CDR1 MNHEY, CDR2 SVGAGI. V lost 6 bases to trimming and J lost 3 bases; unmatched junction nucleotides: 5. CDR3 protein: CASRGQPSYEQYF. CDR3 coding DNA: TGTGCCAGCAGGGGACAGCCGAGCTACGAGCAGTACTTC.

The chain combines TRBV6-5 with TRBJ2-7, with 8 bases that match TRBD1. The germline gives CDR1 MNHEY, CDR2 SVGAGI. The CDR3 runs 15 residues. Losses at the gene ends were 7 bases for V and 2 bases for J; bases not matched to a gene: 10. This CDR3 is CASTRDRDRTYEQYF. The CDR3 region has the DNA TGTGCCAGCACCAGAGACCGGGACAGGACCTACGAGCAGTACTTC.

The CDR3 here is CASTKGQPSYNEQFF. The CDR3 DNA reads as TGTGCCAGCACCAAAGGACAGCCCTCCTACAATGAGCAGTTCTTC. The chain is built from TRBV6-7 and TRBJ2-1; D may be TRBD1 (6 bases). TRBV6-7 is treated as an ORF (open reading frame) with a function not yet certain. V was pared by 7 bases and J by 0 bases, with 13 bases between. This CDR3 comprises 15 residues.

The CDR3 is CASSLVAGDVNTQYF. Here the CDR3 DNA reads TGTGCCAGCAGCTTAGTAGCGGGAGATGTGAATACGCAGTATTTT. This chain connects TRBV11-3 to TRBJ2-3, with 9 bases fitting TRBD2. Germline loops: CDR1 SGHNT, CDR2 YENEEA. The CDR3 is 15 residues long. With 1 base clipped from V and 7 bases from J, the junction kept 6 bases outside the gene matches.

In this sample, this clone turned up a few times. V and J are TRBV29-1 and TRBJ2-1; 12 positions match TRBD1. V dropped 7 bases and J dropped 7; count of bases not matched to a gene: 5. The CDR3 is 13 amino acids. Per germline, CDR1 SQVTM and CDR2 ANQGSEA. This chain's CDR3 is CSERDRGQNEQFF. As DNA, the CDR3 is TGCAGCGAGCGGGACAGGGGGCAGAATGAGCAGTTCTTC.

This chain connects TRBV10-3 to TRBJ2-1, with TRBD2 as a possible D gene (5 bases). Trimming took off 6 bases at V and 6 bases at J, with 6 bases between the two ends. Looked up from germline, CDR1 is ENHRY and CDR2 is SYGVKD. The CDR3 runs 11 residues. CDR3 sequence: CAISGVNEQFF. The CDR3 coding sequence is TGTGCCATCAGCGGGGTCAATGAGCAGTTCTTC.

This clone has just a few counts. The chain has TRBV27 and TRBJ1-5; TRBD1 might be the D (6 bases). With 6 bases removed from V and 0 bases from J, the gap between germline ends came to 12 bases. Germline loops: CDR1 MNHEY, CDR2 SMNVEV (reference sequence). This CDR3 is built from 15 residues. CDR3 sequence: CASRLQGYSNQPQHF. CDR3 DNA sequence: TGTGCCAGCAGGCTACAGGGATATAGCAATCAGCCCCAGCATTTT.

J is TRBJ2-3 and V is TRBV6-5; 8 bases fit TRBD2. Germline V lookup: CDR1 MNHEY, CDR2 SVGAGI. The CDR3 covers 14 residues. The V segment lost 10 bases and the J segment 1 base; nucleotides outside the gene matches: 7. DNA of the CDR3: TGTGCCATTCGGGCTAGCGGGCGCACAGATACGCAGTATTTT. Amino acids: CAIRASGRTDTQYF.

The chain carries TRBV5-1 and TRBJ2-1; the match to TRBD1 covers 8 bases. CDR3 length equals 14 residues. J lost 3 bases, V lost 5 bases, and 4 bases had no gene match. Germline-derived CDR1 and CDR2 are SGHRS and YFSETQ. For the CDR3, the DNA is TGCGCCAGCAGTCGGGACAGGAGCTACAATGAGCAGTTCTTC. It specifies CASSRDRSYNEQFF.

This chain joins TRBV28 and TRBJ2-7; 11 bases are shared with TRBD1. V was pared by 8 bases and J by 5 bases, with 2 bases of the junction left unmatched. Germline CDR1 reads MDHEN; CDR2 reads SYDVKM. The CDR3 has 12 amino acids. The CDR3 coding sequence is TGTGCCAGCTGGGACAGGGGGGACGAGCAGTACTTC. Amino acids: CASWDRGDEQYF. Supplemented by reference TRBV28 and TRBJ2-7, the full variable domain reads DVKVTQSSRYLVKRTGEKVFLECVQDMDHENMFWYRQDPGLGLRLIYFSYDVKMKEKGDIPEGYSVSREKKERFSLILESASTNQTSMYLCASWDRGDEQYFGPGTRLTVT.

The CDR3, as DNA: TGCGCCAGCAGGTCTAGCGGCACAGATACGCAGTATTTT. It yields the protein CASRSSGTDTQYF. V is TRBV10-1 and J is TRBJ2-3; D is perhaps TRBD2 (6 bases). V was clipped by 6 bases and J by 1 base, with 8 bases between them. The CDR3 has 13 amino acids. Germline assignment: CDR1 WNHNN and CDR2 SYGVQD (reference sequence).

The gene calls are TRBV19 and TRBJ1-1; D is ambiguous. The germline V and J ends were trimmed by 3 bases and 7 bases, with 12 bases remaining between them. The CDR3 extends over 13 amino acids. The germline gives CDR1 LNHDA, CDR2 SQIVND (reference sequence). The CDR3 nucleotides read TGTGCCAGTAGTATCGGAGGTCCGGGTGAAGCTTTCTTT. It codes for CASSIGGPGEAFF. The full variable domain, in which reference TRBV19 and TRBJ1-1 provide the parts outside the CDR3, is DGGITQSPKYLFRKEGQNVTLSCEQNLNHDAMYWYRQDPGQGLRLIYYSQIVNDFQKGDIAEGYSVSREKKESFPLTVTSAQKNPTAFYLCASSIGGPGEAFFGQGTRLTVV.

The DNA for the CDR3 is TGCAGCGTGACAGGAAATAGCAATCAGCCCCAGCATTTT. The encoded protein is CSVTGNSNQPQHF. The chain carries TRBV29-1 and TRBJ1-5; a weak D match, TRBD1 (6 bases). CDR3 length equals 13 residues. The V end was cut by 6 bases, the J end by 0 bases, with 9 bases between. Germline CDR1 reads SQVTM; CDR2 reads ANQGSEA.